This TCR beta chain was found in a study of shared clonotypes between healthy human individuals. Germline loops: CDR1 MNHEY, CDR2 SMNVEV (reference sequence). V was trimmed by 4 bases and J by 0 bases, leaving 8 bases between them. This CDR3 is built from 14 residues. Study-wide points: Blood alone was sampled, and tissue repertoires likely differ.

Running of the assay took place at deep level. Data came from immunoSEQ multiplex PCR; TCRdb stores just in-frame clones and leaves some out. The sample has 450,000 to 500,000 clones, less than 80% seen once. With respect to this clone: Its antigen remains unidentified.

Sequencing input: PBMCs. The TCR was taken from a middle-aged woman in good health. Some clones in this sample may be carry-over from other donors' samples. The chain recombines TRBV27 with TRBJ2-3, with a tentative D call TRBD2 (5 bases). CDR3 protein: CASSSGLSTDTQYF. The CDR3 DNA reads TGTGCCAGCAGTTCCGGACTGAGCACAGATACGCAGTATTTT.